The 18 T cell receptor beta chains presented below share a single source sample, sequenced in a study of human CD8 memory T cell subsets. TCR beta libraries were made by UMI-labeled 5' RACE. No DNA is given; TCRdb re-called the 5' RACE reads and lists each CDR3 protein once. The record lists over 6,500 distinct CDR3 sequences, of which the ten most abundant hold roughly 22%. The sequencing input was CD8+ stem-like memory T cells (TSCM and TCM) sorted from PBMCs. Indicated subset: stem-like memory CD8 T cells (TSTEM), CCR7+ PD-1- TIGIT-. The receptor set was obtained from a human donor in good health.

This clonotype ranks as medium-sized (0.01 to 0.1%) in terms of frequency. This chain joins TRBV28 and TRBJ2-1; the D gene TCRdb calls, TRBD2, cannot be checked with no DNA. The CDR3 covers 20 residues. Germline CDR1 MDHEN, CDR2 SYDVKM. The CDR3 region is CASSSGLAGPTGIPGNEQFF.

The V gene is TRBV20-1, the J gene TRBJ2-2; TCRdb gives TRBD1 as the D gene, but with no DNA this cannot be confirmed. The CDR3 runs to 13 residues. Germline CDR1 is DFQATT and CDR2 is SNEGSKA (reference sequence). The CDR3: CSARPGEAGELFF.

This chain connects TRBV20-1 to TRBJ1-5; TCRdb picks TRBD1, but there is no DNA to check that call. CDR1 is DFQATT, CDR2 SNEGSKA, per germline (reference sequence). The CDR3 sequence is 15 residues long. CDR3 protein: CSARDLSGEGQPQHF.

This clonotype shows up as medium-sized by frequency. The genes are TRBV4-3 and TRBJ1-4; TCRdb reports TRBD1, a call that lacks DNA to check it against. CDR1 is LGHNA, CDR2 YSLEER, per germline. This CDR3 region has 15 residues. CDR3 amino acids: CASSQEGRREEKLFF.

The chain recombines TRBV4-1 with TRBJ2-3; the TCRdb D gene call, TRBD2, has no DNA to confirm it. CDR3 length: 19 residues. Germline V lookup: CDR1 MGHRA, CDR2 YSYEKL. The CDR3 region is CASSRPPSGGDSSTDTQYF.

The V call is TRBV29-1, the J call TRBJ2-2; TCRdb's assignment of TRBD1 cannot be checked, as there is no DNA. CDR1 is SQVTM, CDR2 ANQGSEA, per germline. CDR3 length equals 15 residues. CDR3 residues: CSVETGGPTGGELFF.

This CDR3 reads CSARGSTADNSPLHF. The rearrangement uses TRBV20-1 and TRBJ1-6. Germline CDR1 and CDR2: DFQATT and SNEGSKA (reference sequence). The CDR3 consists of 15 residues.

The genes are TRBV5-1 and TRBJ1-4; TCRdb returns TRBD1, unconfirmable since there is no DNA. The CDR3 is 15 residues long. Germline V CDR1 and CDR2: SGHRS, YFSETQ. The CDR3 loop is CASSLFGTANEKLFF.

V is TRBV28 and J is TRBJ2-7; the D call from TCRdb, TRBD2, cannot be confirmed without DNA. Per the germline V gene, CDR1 is MDHEN and CDR2 is SYDVKM. The CDR3 loop spans 16 amino acids. This chain's CDR3 is CAIQGGEGLKRSEQYF.

This chain links TRBV28 with TRBJ1-1; TCRdb lists TRBD1, though no DNA is available to test this call. Germline CDR1 is MDHEN and CDR2 is SYDVKM. The length of the CDR3 is 14 residues. This chain's CDR3 is CASSSRDRPLAAFF.

This chain joins TRBV5-4 and TRBJ2-5; the TCRdb call, TRBD2, lacks DNA for checking. This CDR3 spans 15 amino acids. Germline V lookup: CDR1 SGHNT, CDR2 YYREEE (reference sequence). The CDR3 here is CASSLRTSGGETQYF.

This sequence joins TRBV4-2 and TRBJ2-3; TCRdb selects TRBD1, and the lack of DNA leaves this call unchecked. CDR1 LGHNA and CDR2 YNFKEQ come from the germline V gene. The CDR3 runs 16 residues. CDR3 sequence reads: CASSLTSAGSGDTQYF.

The chain couples TRBV5-1 to TRBJ2-7. This CDR3 has 15 residues. Per germline, CDR1 SGHRS and CDR2 YFSETQ. This chain's CDR3 is CASSLAGGQGDEQYF.

This clonotype ranks as medium-sized (0.01 to 0.1%) in terms of frequency. This chain joins TRBV28 and TRBJ2-2; TCRdb's D call of TRBD1 is untestable without DNA. The CDR3 is 16 amino acids. The germline V gene has CDR1 MDHEN and CDR2 SYDVKM. The CDR3 loop reads CASSSTAGDDTGELFF. Supplemented by reference TRBV28 and TRBJ2-2, the full variable domain reads DVKVTQSSRYLVKRTGEKVFLECVQDMDHENMFWYRQDPGLGLRLIYFSYDVKMKEKGDIPEGYSVSREKKERFSLILESASTNQTSMYLCASSSTAGDDTGELFFGEGSRLTVL.

The chain has TRBV20-1 and TRBJ1-1. Germline lookup yields CDR1 DFQATT and CDR2 SNEGSKA (reference sequence). The CDR3 is made up of 16 amino acids. CDR3 residues: CSARDQVATNGPEAFF.

The V and J genes are TRBV20-1 and TRBJ2-3; absent DNA, TCRdb's TRBD2 call cannot be checked. The CDR3 has 16 residues. The germline V gene encodes CDR1 DFQATT and CDR2 SNEGSKA (reference sequence). CDR3: CSARPGLAGVADTQYF.

This sequence joins TRBV11-2 and TRBJ1-5; TCRdb lists TRBD1, though no DNA is available to test this call. Germline V lookup: CDR1 SGHAT, CDR2 FQNNGV. This CDR3 is 14 amino acids long. The CDR3 loop is CASSSGTGTQPQHF.

V and J are TRBV20-1 and TRBJ1-3; TCRdb's D gene call, TRBD1, goes unchecked for lack of DNA. The CDR3 extends over 14 amino acids. Germline V gene data show CDR1 as DFQATT and CDR2 as SNEGSKA (reference sequence). The CDR3 here is CSAPAGAGGNTIYF.